The 22 T cell receptor beta chains below were found in one sample sequenced in a study of blood T cell repertoires in COVID-19. Measured with immunoSEQ multiplex PCR; TCRdb has only the in-frame clones, and not every one. The sample lists 60,000 to 65,000 clones, around four fifths occurring once. The sequenced sample consisted of peripheral blood. The receptors originated from a woman of 80 years or more with active or convalescent COVID-19.

The chain has TRBV7-3 and TRBJ2-5; TRBD2 agrees at 7 bases. Germline CDR1 SGHTA, CDR2 FQGTGA. After removal of 5 bases from V and 1 base from J, the junction contained 4 bases not matched to a gene. The CDR3 runs 14 residues. CDR3 sequence (DNA): TGTGCCAGCAGCGGCGGGGGACCCCAAGAGACCCAGTACTTC. This gives the protein CASSGGGPQETQYF.

The J gene is TRBJ1-2, the V gene TRBV19, with 10 bases matching TRBD1. The ends lost 5 bases at V and 3 bases at J; junction bases unmatched: 6. The CDR3 runs 15 residues. The germline V gene has CDR1 LNHDA and CDR2 SQIVND (reference sequence). The DNA of the CDR3 is TGTGCCAGTAGTTTCGGACAGGGGGGGTACTATGGCTACACCTTC. Amino acids: CASSFGQGGYYGYTF.

J is TRBJ2-5 and V is TRBV5-5, with 11 bases fitting TRBD1. The CDR3 has 16 residues. V shed 3 bases, J shed 5 bases, and the junction held 9 bases outside the gene matches. CDR1 SGHKS and CDR2 YYEKEE come from the germline V gene (reference sequence). CDR3 nucleotides: TGTGCCAGCAGCTGGAGGACAGGGGGCAAAGGGGAGACCCAGTACTTC. It yields the protein CASSWRTGGKGETQYF. Looking up the rest from reference TRBV5-5 and TRBJ2-5 gives the full variable domain: DAGVTQSPTHLIKTRGQQVTLRCSPISGHKSVSWYQQVLGQGPQFIFQYYEKEERGRGNFPDRFSARQFPNYSSELNVNALLLGDSALYLCASSWRTGGKGETQYFGPGTRLLVL.

The chain is built from TRBV2 and TRBJ1-2; D not resolved. Trimming shortened V by 7 bases and J by 5 bases, and 11 bases separated the two germline ends. CDR1 is SNHLY, CDR2 FYNNEI, per germline. CDR3 size: 12 residues. As DNA, the CDR3 is TGTGCCAGCATACGCGTCACGTATGGCTACACCTTC. Translation: CASIRVTYGYTF.

The V call is TRBV5-1, the J call TRBJ2-2, with a tentative D call TRBD1 (5 bases). This CDR3 has 15 residues. The ends were cut back, 0 bases at V and 5 bases at J, with 11 bases in the middle. Germline lookup yields CDR1 SGHRS and CDR2 YFSETQ. CDR3 amino acids: CASSLESGLTGELFF. DNA for the CDR3: TGCGCCAGCAGCTTGGAGTCAGGGTTAACCGGGGAGCTGTTTTTT.

The chain employs TRBV5-1 and TRBJ1-1; D possibly corresponds to TRBD1 (6 bases). The CDR3 has 14 amino acids. V lost 2 bases and J lost 5, with 13 bases in between. CDR1 SGHRS and CDR2 YFSETQ come from the germline V gene. The CDR3 region has the DNA TGCGCCAGCAGCTTACAGGCAGGGGAGACTGAAGCTTTCTTT. It yields the protein CASSLQAGETEAFF.

This clone was detected only a few times. The chain couples TRBV19 to TRBJ2-1, with D unresolved. CDR1 and CDR2 (germline): LNHDA, SQIVND (reference sequence). The CDR3 is made up of 16 amino acids. The germline V and J ends were trimmed by 3 bases and 10 bases, with 22 bases remaining between them. The CDR3 bases are TGTGCCAGTAGTATCACCGAGACAAGGCTCTTGGTCGAGCAGTTCTTC. This gives the protein CASSITETRLLVEQFF.

V usage is TRBV7-3 and J usage is TRBJ1-1; 8 nucleotides line up with TRBD1. The CDR3 is 15 residues long. The germline V gene encodes CDR1 SGHTA and CDR2 FQGTGA. The ends lost 5 bases at V and 2 bases at J; junction bases unmatched: 7. CDR3 protein: CASSPTGTGNTEAFF. The CDR3 DNA sequence: TGTGCCAGCAGCCCGACCGGGACAGGAAACACTGAAGCTTTCTTT.

Only a few counts were recorded for this clone. The CDR3 is CASIGTGISGGLSYEQYF. The CDR3, as DNA: TGTGCCAGCATTGGGACAGGGATTAGCGGGGGGCTGTCCTACGAGCAGTACTTC. V and J are TRBV2 and TRBJ2-7; D possibly corresponds to TRBD2 (10 bases). The V gene's germline CDR1 is SNHLY and CDR2 FYNNEI. The CDR3 is 18 residues long. V was clipped by 7 bases and J by 1 base, with 26 bases between them.

The CDR3 nucleotides are TGTGCCAGCAGCACCGACCGGGACAGGGATGCTTTCTTT. It encodes CASSTDRDRDAFF. V gene TRBV11-2 combines with J gene TRBJ1-1; 9 nucleotides line up with TRBD1. CDR1 is SGHAT, CDR2 FQNNGV, per germline. This CDR3 comprises 13 residues. The V segment lost 5 bases and the J segment 11 bases; nucleotides outside the gene matches: 9. The full variable domain, rest sourced from reference TRBV11-2 and TRBJ1-1, is EAGVAQSPRYKIIEKRQSVAFWCNPISGHATLYWYQQILGQGPKLLIQFQNNGVVDDSQLPKDRFSAERLKGVDSTLKIQPAKLEDSAVYLCASSTDRDRDAFFGQGTRLTVV.

This clone was seen a single time. J is TRBJ1-2 and V is TRBV5-1; D not resolved. The CDR3 sequence is 13 residues long. Trimming removed 4 bases from V and 8 bases from J, with 15 bases in between. Germline lookup yields CDR1 SGHRS and CDR2 YFSETQ. CDR3 bases: TGCGCCAGCAGCCAGACGGGTCGGCGGGGCTACACCTTC. This gives the protein CASSQTGRRGYTF.

The J gene is TRBJ2-6, the V gene TRBV7-9; D may be TRBD1 (5 bases). V was shortened by 9 bases and J by 12 bases, with 18 bases between the two germline ends. In germline, CDR1 is SEHNR, CDR2 FQNEAQ (reference sequence). The CDR3 sequence is 13 residues long. CDR3 in amino acids: CASLEVWGGVLTF. DNA of the CDR3: TGTGCCAGTCTCGAGGTCTGGGGCGGCGTCCTGACTTTC. The whole variable domain, filled in from reference TRBV7-9 and TRBJ2-6, reads DTGVSQNPRHKITKRGQNVTFRCDPISEHNRLYWYRQTLGQGPEFLTYFQNEAQLEKSRLLSDRFSAERPKGSFSTLEIQRTEQGDSAMYLCASLEVWGGVLTFGAGSRLTVL.

This clone was found once. J is TRBJ2-1 and V is TRBV7-3; D possibly corresponds to TRBD1 (6 bases). The CDR3 consists of 13 residues. Trimming pared 4 bases from V and 6 bases from J, leaving 10 bases between. Germline CDR1 reads SGHTA; CDR2 reads FQGTGA. This CDR3 is CASSSRTVNEQFF. CDR3 DNA: TGTGCCAGCAGCTCCCGGACAGTCAATGAGCAGTTCTTC.

This clone was counted a single time. The chain employs TRBV7-8 and TRBJ1-1, with 9 positions matching TRBD1. The CDR3 contains 16 residues. Per the germline V gene, CDR1 is SGHVS and CDR2 is FQNEAQ. V trimming: 7 bases; J trimming: 0 bases; junction bases outside the gene matches: 9. CDR3 coding DNA: TGTGCCAGCAAGATAGGGACAGGGTTTATGAACACTGAAGCTTTCTTT. The encoded protein is CASKIGTGFMNTEAFF.

This sequence joins TRBV10-1 and TRBJ2-7; 9 bases align to TRBD1. The CDR3 sequence is 13 residues long. Germline V CDR1 and CDR2: WNHNN, SYGVQD (reference sequence). V lost 5 bases and J lost 4; bases outside the gene matches: 3. The CDR3 reads CASSRDRDYEQYF. The CDR3 DNA reads TGCGCCAGCAGTCGGGACAGGGATTACGAGCAGTACTTC.

The chain combines TRBV6-5 with TRBJ2-5; possible D gene TRBD2, 5 bases. The CDR3 is 14 amino acids. V lost 5 bases and J 4 bases, leaving 14 bases between the germline ends. Germline V gene lookup returns CDR1 MNHEY and CDR2 SVGAGI. CDR3 in amino acids: CASSNPADSETQYF. CDR3 nucleotides: TGTGCCAGCAGTAACCCCGCGGACTCAGAGACCCAGTACTTC.

This rearrangement joins TRBV5-6 to TRBJ1-2, with D possibly TRBD1 on 6 matching bases. CDR1 is SGHDT, CDR2 YYEEEE, per germline. This CDR3 is 11 amino acids long. Trimming removed 3 bases from V and 8 bases from J, with 8 bases in between. In nucleotides, the CDR3 is TGTGCCAGCAGCTCAGGGGACGGCTACACCTTC. Its protein is CASSSGDGYTF.

This clone was counted once. The V gene is TRBV19, the J gene TRBJ2-7; 8 nucleotides line up with TRBD2. The CDR3 has 15 residues. After removal of 6 bases from V and 3 bases from J, the junction contained 10 bases not matched to a gene. Germline V gene data show CDR1 as LNHDA and CDR2 as SQIVND (reference sequence). The CDR3 nucleotides read TGTGCCAGTAGGCCCATAGCGGGACCAAACTACGAGCAGTACTTC. Protein product: CASRPIAGPNYEQYF.

The J gene is TRBJ1-3, the V gene TRBV19; D remains ambiguous. Germline V gives CDR1 LNHDA, CDR2 SQIVND (reference sequence). The CDR3 covers 15 residues. Trimming removed 4 bases at V and 2 bases at J, with 12 bases between. Written as DNA, the CDR3 is TGTGCCAGTAGTAAACTCCCAGAGGCTGGAAACACCATATATTTT. The encoded protein is CASSKLPEAGNTIYF.

V gene TRBV5-1 combines with J gene TRBJ2-2; D not certain. The CDR3 spans 16 residues. Trimming shortened V by 2 bases and J by 6 bases, and 17 bases separated the two germline ends. The germline CDR1 and CDR2 sequences are SGHRS and YFSETQ. CDR3 coding DNA: TGCGCCAGCAGCTTTTATCGTAGTAGTTCGGCCGGGGAGCTGTTTTTT. It translates to CASSFYRSSSAGELFF. Full variable domain (rest looked up from reference TRBV5-1 and TRBJ2-2): KAGVTQTPRYLIKTRGQQVTLSCSPISGHRSVSWYQQTPGQGLQFLFEYFSETQRNKGNFPGRFSGRQFSNSRSEMNVSTLELGDSALYLCASSFYRSSSAGELFFGEGSRLTVL.

The rearrangement joins TRBV5-5 to TRBJ2-7; TRBD1 might be the D (5 bases). The CDR3 loop spans 15 amino acids. Germline loops: CDR1 SGHKS, CDR2 YYEKEE (reference sequence). Trimming removed 4 bases at V and 2 bases at J, with 16 bases between. CDR3 DNA sequence: TGTGCCAGCAGCCCGTCTGAAGGGGAACCCTACGAGCAGTACTTC. Amino acids: CASSPSEGEPYEQYF.

This clone has only one observation. The chain is built from TRBV2 and TRBJ1-3; 7 bases agree with TRBD1. Trimming took 5 bases from V and 6 from J; bases not matched to a gene: 7. Germline CDR1 is SNHLY and CDR2 is FYNNEI. The CDR3 runs 14 residues. The CDR3 loop is CASSPDRALNTIYF. In nucleotides, the CDR3 is TGTGCCAGCAGTCCCGACAGGGCCCTAAACACCATATATTTT.